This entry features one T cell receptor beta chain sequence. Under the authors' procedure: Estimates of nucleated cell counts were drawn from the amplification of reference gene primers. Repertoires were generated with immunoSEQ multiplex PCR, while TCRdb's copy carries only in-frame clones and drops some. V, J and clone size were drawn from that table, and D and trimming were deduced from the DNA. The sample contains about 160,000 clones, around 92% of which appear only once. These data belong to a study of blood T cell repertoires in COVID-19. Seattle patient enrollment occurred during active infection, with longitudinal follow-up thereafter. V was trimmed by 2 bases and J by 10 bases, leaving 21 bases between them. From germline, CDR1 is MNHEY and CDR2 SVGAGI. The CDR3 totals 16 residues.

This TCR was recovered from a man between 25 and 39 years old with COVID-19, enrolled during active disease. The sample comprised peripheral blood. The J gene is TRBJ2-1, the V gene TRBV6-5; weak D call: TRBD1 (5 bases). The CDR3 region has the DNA TGTGCCAGCAGTTACGGCTATGGGGTAGGGGTCGACGAGCAGTTCTTC. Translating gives CASSYGYGVGVDEQFF.